This TCR beta chain was identified in a study of shared clonotypes between healthy human individuals. Overall study findings and caveats: Collection of samples was limited to blood; tissue repertoires likely differ. A reduction in generation probabilities was seen for non-shared clonotypes relative to those shared by all four donors. Shared clonotypes: 4.5% to 6% naive CD4, around 3.7% naive CD8, about 2.5% memory CD4, more than 0.3% memory CD8.

Using immunoSEQ multiplex PCR, the repertoire was profiled, and TCRdb retains in-frame clones only, with some absent. The sample carries 550,000 to 800,000 clones, roughly 87% recorded once. As regards this clone: Its target is not known.

Per the germline V gene, CDR1 is MDHEN and CDR2 is SYDVKM. The ends lost 6 bases at V and 3 bases at J; junction bases unmatched: 8. The CDR3 runs to 15 residues. Healthy HIV-negative adults with no recent acute infections or vaccinations were recruited as donors. The sequence was obtained from a man aged 18-30 years in good health. Some clones in this sample may be carry-over from other donors' samples. The rearrangement uses TRBV28 and TRBJ2-7; TRBD2 matches at 10 bases. The sequenced sample was memory CD8+ T cells from PBMCs. Subset denoted: CD45RO+ cells pooled with CCR7-negative TemRA cells. The CDR3 bases are TGTGCCAGCAGCCAGACTAGCGGGTACGACTACGAGCAGTACTTC. The encoded protein is CASSQTSGYDYEQYF.